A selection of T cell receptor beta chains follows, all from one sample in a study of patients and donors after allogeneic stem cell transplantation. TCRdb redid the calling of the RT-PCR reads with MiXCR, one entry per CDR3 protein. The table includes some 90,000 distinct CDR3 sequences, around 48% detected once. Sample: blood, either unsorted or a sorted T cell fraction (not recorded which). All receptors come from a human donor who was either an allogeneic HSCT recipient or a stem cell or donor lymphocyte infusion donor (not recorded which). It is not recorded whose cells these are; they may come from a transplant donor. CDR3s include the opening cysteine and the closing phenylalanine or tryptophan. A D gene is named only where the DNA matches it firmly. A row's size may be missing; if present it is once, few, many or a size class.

CDR3aa: CSAKGGRNQPQHF
CDR3nt: TGCAGTGCTAAGGGGGGGCGAAATCAGCCCCAGCATTTT
abundance: NA
j_gene: TRBJ1-5
v_gene: TRBV20-1
d_gene: NA

CDR3aa: CASSFRDRGWNTEAFF
CDR3nt: TGTGCCAGCAGTTTCCGGGACAGGGGTTGGAACACTGAAGCTTTCTTT
abundance: NA
j_gene: TRBJ1-1
v_gene: TRBV12-3/TRBV12-4
d_gene: TRBD1

CDR3aa: CSAHVAAPSTDTQYF
CDR3nt: TGCAGTGCGCACGTAGCGGCACCTAGCACAGATACGCAGTATTTT
abundance: NA
j_gene: TRBJ2-3
v_gene: TRBV20-1
d_gene: NA

CDR3aa: CASSHDTGGYGYTF
CDR3nt: TGCGCCAGCAGCCACGATACAGGGGGCTATGGCTACACCTTC
abundance: few
j_gene: TRBJ1-2
v_gene: TRBV4-3
d_gene: TRBD1

CDR3aa: CASSPTRDRGYNEQFF
CDR3nt: TGTGCCAGCAGCCCGACCCGGGACAGGGGATACAATGAGCAGTTCTTC
abundance: NA
j_gene: TRBJ2-1
v_gene: TRBV5-8
d_gene: TRBD1

CDR3aa: CASSLGDATNEKLFF
CDR3nt: TGTGCCAGCAGCTTAGGAGACGCAACTAATGAAAAACTGTTTTTT
abundance: NA
j_gene: TRBJ1-4
v_gene: TRBV7-9
d_gene: NA

CDR3aa: CASTPGQDYQPQHF
CDR3nt: TGTGCCAGCACCCCGGGACAGGACTATCAGCCCCAGCATTTT
abundance: NA
j_gene: TRBJ1-5
v_gene: TRBV12-3/TRBV12-4
d_gene: TRBD1

CDR3aa: CASSNRAAKNIQYF
CDR3nt: TGTGCCAGCAGCAACAGGGCCGCCAAAAACATTCAGTACTTC
abundance: once
j_gene: TRBJ2-4
v_gene: TRBV7-2
d_gene: NA

CDR3aa: CASSATGMNTEAFF
CDR3nt: TGTGCCAGCAGCGCTACAGGGATGAACACTGAAGCTTTCTTT
abundance: few
j_gene: TRBJ1-1
v_gene: TRBV5-6
d_gene: NA

CDR3aa: CASSTKTGTQYEAFF
CDR3nt: TGTGCCAGCTCTACCAAAACCGGGACACAGTACGAAGCTTTCTTT
abundance: NA
j_gene: TRBJ1-1
v_gene: TRBV18
d_gene: NA

CDR3aa: CASSFTGASNYGYTF
CDR3nt: TGTGCCAGCAGCTTTACCGGGGCCTCAAACTATGGCTACACCTTC
abundance: NA
j_gene: TRBJ1-2
v_gene: TRBV7-2
d_gene: NA

CDR3aa: CSASLGGYTF
CDR3nt: TGCAGTGCTAGCCTAGGAGGCTACACCTTC
abundance: NA
j_gene: TRBJ1-2
v_gene: TRBV20-1
d_gene: NA

CDR3aa: CASSAANSATQPQHF
CDR3nt: TGTGCCAGCAGCGCGGCTAACAGTGCGACTCAGCCCCAGCATTTT
abundance: once
j_gene: TRBJ1-5
v_gene: TRBV7-9
d_gene: NA

CDR3aa: CASSPTSNQPQHF
CDR3nt: TGTGCCAGCTCACCAACGAGCAATCAGCCCCAGCATTTT
abundance: few
j_gene: TRBJ1-5
v_gene: TRBV18
d_gene: NA

CDR3aa: CASSLTAGSGYTF
CDR3nt: TGTGCCAGCAGTTTAACCGCAGGTTCCGGCTACACCTTC
abundance: NA
j_gene: TRBJ1-2
v_gene: TRBV12-3/TRBV12-4
d_gene: NA

CDR3aa: CASSKGSLGAGPNQPQHF
CDR3nt: TGTGCCAGCAGCAAAGGGTCTTTAGGGGCAGGACCCAATCAGCCCCAGCATTTT
abundance: NA
j_gene: TRBJ1-5
v_gene: TRBV21-1
d_gene: NA

CDR3aa: CASSDPGSTGELFF
CDR3nt: TGTGCCAGCAGTGACCCAGGGAGCACCGGGGAGCTGTTTTTT
abundance: NA
j_gene: TRBJ2-2
v_gene: TRBV25-1
d_gene: NA

CDR3aa: CASSLAGAGYTF
CDR3nt: TGTGCCAGCAGTTTAGCGGGAGCTGGCTACACCTTC
abundance: NA
j_gene: TRBJ1-2
v_gene: TRBV12-3/TRBV12-4
d_gene: NA

CDR3aa: CSARQLYGYTF
CDR3nt: TGCAGTGCTAGACAGCTCTATGGCTACACCTTC
abundance: NA
j_gene: TRBJ1-2
v_gene: TRBV20-1
d_gene: NA

CDR3aa: CASSGPSYEQYF
CDR3nt: TGTGCCAGCAGCGGACCCTCCTACGAGCAGTACTTC
abundance: NA
j_gene: TRBJ2-7
v_gene: TRBV9
d_gene: NA

CDR3aa: CASSPLRAGDNEQFF
CDR3nt: TGTGCCAGCAGCCCCTTAAGAGCGGGGGATAATGAGCAGTTCTTC
abundance: NA
j_gene: TRBJ2-1
v_gene: TRBV7-8
d_gene: TRBD2

CDR3aa: CASSLGGLLYGYTF
CDR3nt: TGTGCCAGCAGCTTAGGCGGACTCTTATATGGCTACACCTTC
abundance: few
j_gene: TRBJ1-2
v_gene: TRBV7-9
d_gene: NA

CDR3aa: CATSRDREGWDDGYTF
CDR3nt: TGTGCCACCAGCAGAGATCGGGAAGGGTGGGATGATGGCTACACCTTC
abundance: few
j_gene: TRBJ1-2
v_gene: TRBV15
d_gene: NA

CDR3aa: CASSSYDRPSSGNTIYF
CDR3nt: TGTGCCAGCAGTTCCTACGACAGGCCGAGCTCTGGAAACACCATATATTTT
abundance: NA
j_gene: TRBJ1-3
v_gene: TRBV28
d_gene: NA